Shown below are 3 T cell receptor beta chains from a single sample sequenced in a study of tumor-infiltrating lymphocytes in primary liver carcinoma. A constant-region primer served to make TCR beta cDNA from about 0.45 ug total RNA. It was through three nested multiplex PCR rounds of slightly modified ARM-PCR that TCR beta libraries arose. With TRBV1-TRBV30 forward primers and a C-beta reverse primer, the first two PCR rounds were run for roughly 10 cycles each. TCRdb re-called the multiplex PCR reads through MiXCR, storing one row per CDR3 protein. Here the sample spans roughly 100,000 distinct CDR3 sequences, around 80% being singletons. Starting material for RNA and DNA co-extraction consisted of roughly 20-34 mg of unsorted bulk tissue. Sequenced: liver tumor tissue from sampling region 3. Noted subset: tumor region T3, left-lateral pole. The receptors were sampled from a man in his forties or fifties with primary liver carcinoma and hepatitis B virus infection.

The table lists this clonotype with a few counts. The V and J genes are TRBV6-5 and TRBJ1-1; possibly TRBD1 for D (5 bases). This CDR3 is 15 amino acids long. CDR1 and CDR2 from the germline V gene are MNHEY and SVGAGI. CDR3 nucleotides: TGTGTCCGCAGTTACTCGCCAACAGGGAACACTGAAGCTTTCTTT. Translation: CVRSYSPTGNTEAFF.

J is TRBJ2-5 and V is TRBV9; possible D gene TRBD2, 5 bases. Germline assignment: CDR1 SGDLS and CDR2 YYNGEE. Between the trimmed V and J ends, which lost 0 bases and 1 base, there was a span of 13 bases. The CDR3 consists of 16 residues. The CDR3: CASSVGIGEGQETQYF. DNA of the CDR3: TGTGCCAGCAGCGTAGGAATCGGAGAGGGCCAAGAGACCCAGTACTTC. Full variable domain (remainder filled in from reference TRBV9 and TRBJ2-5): DSGVTQTPKHLITATGQRVTLRCSPRSGDLSVYWYQQSLDQGLQFLIQYYNGEERAKGNILERFSAQQFPDLHSELNLSSLELGDSALYFCASSVGIGEGQETQYFGPGTRLLVL.

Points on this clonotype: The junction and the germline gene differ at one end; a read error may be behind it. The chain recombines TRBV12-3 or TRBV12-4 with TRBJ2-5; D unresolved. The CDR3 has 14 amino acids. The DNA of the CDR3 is TGTGCCAGGAGTTTGTCAAGGGTGCCAGAGACCCAGTACTTC. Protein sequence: CARSLSRVPETQYF.